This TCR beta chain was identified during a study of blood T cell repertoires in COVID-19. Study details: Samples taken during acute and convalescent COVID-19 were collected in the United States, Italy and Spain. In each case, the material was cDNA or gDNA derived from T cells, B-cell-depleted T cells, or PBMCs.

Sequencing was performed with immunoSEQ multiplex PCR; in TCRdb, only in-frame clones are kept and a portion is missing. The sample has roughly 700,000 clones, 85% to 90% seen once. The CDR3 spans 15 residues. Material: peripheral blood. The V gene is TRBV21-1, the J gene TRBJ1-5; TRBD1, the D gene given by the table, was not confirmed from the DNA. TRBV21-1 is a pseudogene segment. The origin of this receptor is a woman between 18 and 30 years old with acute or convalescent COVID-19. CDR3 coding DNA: TGTGCCAGCAGCAACGGACAGGGGATAGATCAGCCCCAGCATTTT. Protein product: CASSNGQGIDQPQHF.